The following is a TCR beta chain sequence with its context. What it binds is not known. These data belong to a study of cytomegalovirus exposure and HLA in healthy donors. Study-wide findings and caveats: Most TCR sequences proved rare, with some public TCRs found in many donors. Beyond CMV serostatus, there was no information to go on about immune exposure.

This CDR3 spans 12 amino acids. V was cut by 4 bases and J by 5 bases, with 8 bases left in between. Per germline, CDR1 LNHDA and CDR2 SQIVND (reference sequence). Primers for the PCR totalled 60 Vbeta and 13 Jbeta. Methods used by the authors: Later reanalysis found roughly 80 million unique TCR beta chains, approximately 11 million of them shared. Only in-frame clones appear in the TCRdb table, and some are missing; sequencing was by immunoSEQ multiplex PCR. The V and J calls and the clone size are those of that table, but D and trimming were determined from the DNA. The record lists roughly 80,000 clones, of which the ten most abundant hold approximately 1%.

The sequencing input was PBMCs. The genes are TRBV19 and TRBJ1-2, with D unclear. The clonotype was recovered from a woman aged 25 to 39 in good health and CMV-seronegative. The CDR3 spells CASSTGMYGYTF. CDR3 coding DNA: TGTGCCAGTAGTACCGGGATGTATGGCTACACCTTC.